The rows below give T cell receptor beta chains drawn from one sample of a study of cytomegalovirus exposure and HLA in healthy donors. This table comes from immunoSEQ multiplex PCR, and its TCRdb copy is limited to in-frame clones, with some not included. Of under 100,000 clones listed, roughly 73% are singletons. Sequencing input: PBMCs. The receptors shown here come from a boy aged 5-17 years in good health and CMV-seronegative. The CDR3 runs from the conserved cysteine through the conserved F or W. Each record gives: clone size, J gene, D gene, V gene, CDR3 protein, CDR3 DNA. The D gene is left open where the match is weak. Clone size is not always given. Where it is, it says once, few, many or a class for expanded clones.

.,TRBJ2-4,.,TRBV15,CATSRGGLGGIQYF,TGTGCCACCAGCAGAGGGGGCTTGGGAGGCATTCAGTACTTC
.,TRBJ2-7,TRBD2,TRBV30,CAWSHGLVDEQYF,TGTGCCTGGAGCCACGGACTAGTAGACGAGCAGTACTTC
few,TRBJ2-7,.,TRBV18,CASSIRDSRDGEQYF,TGTGCCAGCTCAATCCGGGACTCCCGAGACGGCGAGCAGTACTTC
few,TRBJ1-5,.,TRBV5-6,CASSSGSNQPQHF,TGTGCCAGCAGCTCGGGGAGCAATCAGCCCCAGCATTTT
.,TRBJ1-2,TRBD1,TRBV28,CASSFGTGLYGYTF,TGTGCCAGCAGTTTTGGGACAGGCCTTTATGGCTACACCTTC
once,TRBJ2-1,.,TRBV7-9,CASRPQAGSSYNEQFF,TGTGCCAGCAGACCCCAAGCAGGTAGCTCCTACAATGAGCAGTTCTTC
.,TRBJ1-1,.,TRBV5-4,CALTWWAGGTGMNTEAFF,TGTGCCCTAACCTGGTGGGCAGGCGGCACGGGAATGAACACTGAAGCTTTCTTT
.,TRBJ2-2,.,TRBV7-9,CASSFTPYTGELFF,TGTGCCAGCAGCTTCACTCCTTACACCGGGGAGCTGTTTTTT
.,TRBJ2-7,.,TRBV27,CASSLSGGEQYF,TGTGCCAGCAGTTTATCCGGGGGTGAGCAGTACTTC
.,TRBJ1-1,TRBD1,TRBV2,CASTNRGNTEAFF,TGTGCCAGCACTAACAGGGGGAACACTGAAGCTTTCTTT
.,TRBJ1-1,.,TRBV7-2,CASSLAPRQINTEAFF,TGTGCCAGCAGCTTAGCGCCCAGACAGATAAACACTGAAGCTTTCTTT
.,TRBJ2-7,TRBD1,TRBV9,CASSVAGQGASYEQYF,TGTGCCAGCAGCGTAGCCGGACAGGGGGCTTCCTACGAGCAGTACTTC
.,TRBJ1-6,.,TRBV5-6,CASSPGTQVRGPLHF,TGTGCCAGCAGCCCTGGGACACAGGTTCGAGGGCCCCTCCACTTT
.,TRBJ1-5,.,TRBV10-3,CAISRGGLGNQPQHF,TGTGCCATCTCTAGGGGGGGGCTCGGCAATCAGCCCCAGCATTTT
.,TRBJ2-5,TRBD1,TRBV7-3,CASSLSGTGGQYF,TGTGCCAGCAGCTTATCGGGGACAGGGGGCCAGTACTTC
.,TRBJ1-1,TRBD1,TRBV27,CASSLWQGAEAFF,TGTGCCAGCAGTTTATGGCAGGGGGCTGAAGCTTTCTTT
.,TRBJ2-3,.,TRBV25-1,CASTSGSRDTQYF,TGTGCCAGCACAAGCGGATCGAGGGATACGCAGTATTTT
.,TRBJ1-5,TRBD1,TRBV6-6,CASSYGTGGNQPQHF,TGTGCCAGCAGTTACGGGACAGGGGGCAATCAGCCCCAGCATTTT
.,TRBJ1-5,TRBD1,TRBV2,CASSDFQGAYSNQPQHF,TGTGCCAGCAGTGACTTCCAGGGGGCGTATAGCAATCAGCCCCAGCATTTT
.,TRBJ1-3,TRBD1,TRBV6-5,CASNRGPEDTIYF,TGTGCCAGTAACAGGGGCCCCGAGGACACCATATATTTT
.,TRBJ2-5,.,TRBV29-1,CSVESGVETQYF,TGCAGCGTTGAATCGGGTGTTGAGACCCAGTACTTC
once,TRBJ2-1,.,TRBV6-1,CASSEPLRISSNEQFF,TGTGCCAGCAGTGAACCCCTGCGGATTAGCTCCAATGAGCAGTTCTTC
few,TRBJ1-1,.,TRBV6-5,CASSYILNTEAFF,TGTGCCAGCAGTTACATACTTAACACTGAAGCTTTCTTT
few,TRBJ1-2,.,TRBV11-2,CASSHDRNYGYTF,TGTGCCAGCAGCCACGACAGGAACTATGGCTACACCTTC
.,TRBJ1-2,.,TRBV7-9,CASSLVSAGLYYGYTF,TGTGCCAGCAGCTTAGTTTCTGCAGGGCTCTACTATGGCTACACCTTC
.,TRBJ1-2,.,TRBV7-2,CASSILGGQTNGYTF,TGTGCCAGCAGCATACTAGGCGGACAGACCAATGGCTACACCTTC
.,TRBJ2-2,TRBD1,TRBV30,CAWGTGTGVSLIAGELFF,TGTGCCTGGGGAACCGGGACAGGGGTATCCTTGATCGCCGGGGAGCTGTTTTTT
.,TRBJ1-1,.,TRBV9,CASSGQSGQMNTEAFF,TGTGCCAGCAGCGGCCAGTCGGGACAAATGAACACTGAAGCTTTCTTT
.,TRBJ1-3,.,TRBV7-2,CASSLGGTFGNTIYF,TGTGCCAGCAGCTTAGGGGGGACTTTTGGAAACACCATATATTTT
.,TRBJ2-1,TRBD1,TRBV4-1,CASSQDWQGADEQFF,TGCGCCAGCAGCCAAGATTGGCAGGGGGCGGATGAGCAGTTCTTC
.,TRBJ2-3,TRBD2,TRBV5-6,CASTLAGRTDTQYF,TGTGCCAGCACCTTAGCGGGCCGCACAGATACGCAGTATTTT
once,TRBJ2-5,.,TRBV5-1,CASSLENRRETQYF,TGCGCCAGCAGCTTGGAAAACCGGAGGGAGACCCAGTACTTC
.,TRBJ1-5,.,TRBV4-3,CASSQDRSGGNQPQHF,TGCGCCAGCAGCCAAGATCGTTCGGGGGGCAATCAGCCCCAGCATTTT
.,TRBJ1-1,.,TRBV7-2,CASSREIQNTEAFF,TGTGCCAGCAGCCGAGAGATTCAGAACACTGAAGCTTTCTTT
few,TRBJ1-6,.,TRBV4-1,CASRSDSPSYNSPLHF,TGCGCCAGCAGGTCGGACAGTCCCTCCTATAATTCACCCCTCCACTTT
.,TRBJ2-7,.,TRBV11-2,CASSLVQGTYEQYF,TGTGCCAGCAGCTTAGTCCAGGGGACCTACGAGCAGTACTTC
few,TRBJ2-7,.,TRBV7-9,CASSRTGEQYF,TGTGCCAGCAGCCGCACCGGGGAGCAGTACTTC
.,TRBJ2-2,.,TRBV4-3,CASSHSLGGRGTGELFF,TGCGCCAGCAGCCACTCACTCGGCGGTAGGGGGACCGGGGAGCTGTTTTTT
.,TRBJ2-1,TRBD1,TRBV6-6,CASRISGTGGGEQFF,TGTGCCAGCAGAATCTCCGGGACAGGGGGGGGTGAGCAGTTCTTC
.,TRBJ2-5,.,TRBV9,CASSPETGAKAQYF,TGTGCCAGCAGCCCCGAGACAGGAGCGAAGGCGCAGTACTTC
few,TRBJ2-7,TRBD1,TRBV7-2,CASSLERGQGAEQYF,TGTGCCAGCAGCTTAGAGAGGGGACAGGGGGCCGAGCAGTACTTC
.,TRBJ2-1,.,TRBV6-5,CASSYGRNSYNEQFF,TGTGCCAGCAGTTATGGCAGGAACTCCTACAATGAGCAGTTCTTC
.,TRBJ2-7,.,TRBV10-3,CAIRREATYEQYF,TGTGCCATCAGGAGGGAGGCCACCTACGAGCAGTACTTC
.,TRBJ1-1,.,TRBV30,CAWTQGPTEAFF,TGTGCCTGGACTCAGGGGCCCACTGAAGCTTTCTTT
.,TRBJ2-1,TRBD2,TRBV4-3,CASSQGLAGNNEQFF,TGCGCCAGCAGCCAGGGACTAGCGGGGAACAATGAGCAGTTCTTC
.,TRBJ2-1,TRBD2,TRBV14,CASRRTSGPDNEQFF,TGTGCCAGCAGAAGGACTAGCGGCCCGGACAATGAGCAGTTCTTC
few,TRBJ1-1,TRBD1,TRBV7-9,CASSRDRGLNTEAFF,TGTGCCAGCAGCCGCGACAGGGGGCTAAACACTGAAGCTTTCTTT
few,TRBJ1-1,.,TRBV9,CASSVAGNTEAFF,TGTGCCAGCAGCGTAGCAGGGAACACTGAAGCTTTCTTT
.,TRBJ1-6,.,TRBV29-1,CSVEPPEARSYNSPLHF,TGCAGCGTTGAACCACCGGAGGCCCGCTCCTATAATTCACCCCTCCACTTT
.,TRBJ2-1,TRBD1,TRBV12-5,CASGWLGTGAYNEQFF,TGTGCTAGTGGTTGGCTCGGGACAGGGGCGTACAATGAGCAGTTCTTC
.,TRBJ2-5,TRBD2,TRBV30,CAWSVGWGLAGRETQYF,TGTGCCTGGAGTGTTGGGTGGGGACTAGCGGGCAGAGAGACCCAGTACTTC
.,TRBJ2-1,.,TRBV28,CATLRPGSYNEQFF,TGTGCCACCCTAAGGCCAGGTTCCTACAATGAGCAGTTCTTC
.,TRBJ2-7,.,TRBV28,CASSFIPGTEQYF,TGTGCCAGCAGTTTCATCCCCGGTACCGAGCAGTACTTC
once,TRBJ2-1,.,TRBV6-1,CASPEGEFSYNEQFF,TGTGCCAGCCCTGAGGGGGAGTTCTCCTACAATGAGCAGTTCTTC